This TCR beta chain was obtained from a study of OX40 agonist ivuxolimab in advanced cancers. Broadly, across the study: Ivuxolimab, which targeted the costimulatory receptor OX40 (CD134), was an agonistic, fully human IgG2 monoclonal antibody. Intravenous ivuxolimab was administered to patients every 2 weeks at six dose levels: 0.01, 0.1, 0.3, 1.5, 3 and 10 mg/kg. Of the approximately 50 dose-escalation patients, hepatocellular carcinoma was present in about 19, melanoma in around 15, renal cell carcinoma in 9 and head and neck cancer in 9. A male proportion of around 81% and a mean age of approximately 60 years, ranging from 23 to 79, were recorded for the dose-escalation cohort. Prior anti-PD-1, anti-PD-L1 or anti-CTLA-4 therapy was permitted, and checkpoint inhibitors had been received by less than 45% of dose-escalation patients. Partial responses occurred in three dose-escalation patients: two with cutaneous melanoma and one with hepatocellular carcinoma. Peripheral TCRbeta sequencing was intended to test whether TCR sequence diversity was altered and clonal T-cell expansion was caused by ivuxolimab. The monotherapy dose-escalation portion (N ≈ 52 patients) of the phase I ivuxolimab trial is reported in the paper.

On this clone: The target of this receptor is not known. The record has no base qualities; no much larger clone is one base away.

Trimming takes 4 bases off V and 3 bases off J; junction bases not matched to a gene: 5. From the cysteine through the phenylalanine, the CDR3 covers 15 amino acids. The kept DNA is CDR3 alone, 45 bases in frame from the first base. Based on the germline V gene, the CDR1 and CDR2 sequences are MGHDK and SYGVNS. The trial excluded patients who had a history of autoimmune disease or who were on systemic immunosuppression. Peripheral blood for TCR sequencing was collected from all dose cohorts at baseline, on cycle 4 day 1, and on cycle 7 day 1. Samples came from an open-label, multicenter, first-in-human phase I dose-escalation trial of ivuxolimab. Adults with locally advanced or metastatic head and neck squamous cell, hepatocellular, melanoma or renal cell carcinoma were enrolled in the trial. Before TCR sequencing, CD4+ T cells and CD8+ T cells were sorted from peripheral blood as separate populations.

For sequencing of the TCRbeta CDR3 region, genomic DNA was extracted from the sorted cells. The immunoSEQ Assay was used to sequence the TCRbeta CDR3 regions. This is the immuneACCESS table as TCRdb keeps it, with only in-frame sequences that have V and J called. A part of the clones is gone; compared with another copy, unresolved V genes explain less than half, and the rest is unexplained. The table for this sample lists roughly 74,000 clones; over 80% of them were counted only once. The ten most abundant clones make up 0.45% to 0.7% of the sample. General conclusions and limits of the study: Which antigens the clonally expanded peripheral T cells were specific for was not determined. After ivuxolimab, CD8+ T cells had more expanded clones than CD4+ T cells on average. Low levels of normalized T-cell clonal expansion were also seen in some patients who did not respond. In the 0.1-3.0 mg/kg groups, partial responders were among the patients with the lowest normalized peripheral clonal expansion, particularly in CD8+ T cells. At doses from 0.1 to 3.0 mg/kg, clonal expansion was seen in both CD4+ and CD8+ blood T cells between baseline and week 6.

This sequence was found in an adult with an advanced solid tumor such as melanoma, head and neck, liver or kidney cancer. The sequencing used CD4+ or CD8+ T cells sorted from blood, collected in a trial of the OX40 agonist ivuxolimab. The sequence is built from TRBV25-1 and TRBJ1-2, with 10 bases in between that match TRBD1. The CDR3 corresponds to CASSGPGQGHYGYTF. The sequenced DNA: TGTGCCAGCAGTGGCCCGGGACAGGGGCACTATGGCTACACCTTC.